This T cell receptor (beta chain) was sequenced in a study of T-cell memory formation after mild COVID-19. This clonotype was observed many times. Antigen unknown. Study-level points and caveats: Later expanders leaned CD4+, whereas clones that contracted between day 15 and 85 were balanced CD4/CD8.

Constant-segment primers were used for 5'RACE, and the resulting TCR alpha and TCR beta cDNA libraries carried sample barcodes and UMIs. TCRdb analysed the 5' RACE reads with MiXCR anew, one entry per CDR3 protein. The sample includes roughly 58,000 distinct CDR3 sequences, approximately 9.5% of them seen just once. The germline V gene has CDR1 SGHTA and CDR2 FQGNSA. V lost 2 bases, J lost 4 bases, and 11 bases lay in between. The CDR3 has 15 residues. V gene TRBV7-2 combines with J gene TRBJ2-2, with unresolved D. The sequenced sample consisted of PBMCs or a T cell subset sorted from them (not recorded which). This TCR was recovered from a man younger than 35 who had mild COVID-19 (a few samples of this study predate the infection). Cell type and time point are not known. CDR3 residues: CASSLSVGVTGELFF. DNA of the CDR3: TGTGCCAGCAGCTTATCGGTAGGAGTCACCGGGGAGCTGTTTTTT.